This record covers a single TCR beta chain. This sample is part of a study of blood T cell repertoires in COVID-19. Study details: T cells, B-cell-depleted T cells, or PBMCs provided the cDNA or gDNA that served as material.

The germline V gene encodes CDR1 LNHDA and CDR2 SQIVND (reference sequence). Deletions cut 7 bases from V and 4 bases from J, with 16 bases between. The CDR3 contains 15 residues. In the original processing: From reference gene primer amplification, estimates of nucleated cell counts were derived. Profiled with immunoSEQ multiplex PCR; TCRdb holds only in-frame clones, not every one. V and J calls and clone size are copied from that table; D and trimming were computed from the DNA. The table has some 50,000 clones, around 85% seen once. Source material: peripheral blood. The gene calls are TRBV19 and TRBJ1-4; TRBD1 is a possible D gene (6 bases). The sequence derives from a man between 45 and 60 years old with active COVID-19. CDR3 residues: CASTRGPRGNEKLFF. Written as DNA, the CDR3 is TGTGCCAGTACCAGAGGCCCCAGGGGTAATGAAAAACTGTTTTTT.